This is a list of T cell receptor beta chains from one sample in a study of T cell responses to AZD1222 COVID-19 vaccine. This table comes from immunoSEQ multiplex PCR, and its TCRdb copy is limited to in-frame clones, with some not included. This sample has 150,000 or so clones, with 90% found just once. Source: peripheral blood, taken on day 0 of AZD1222 vaccination. The source is an adult in good health. CDR3s include the opening cysteine and the closing phenylalanine or tryptophan. The order of the fields is clone size, D gene, CDR3 length, V gene, J gene, CDR3 DNA, CDR3 protein. The D gene is left open where the match is weak. Some rows have no size entry. The others give once, few or many, or a class for an expanded clone.

.	.	12	TRBV30	TRBJ1-1	TGTGCCTGGTCTGGGGGGAACACTGAAGCTTTCTTT	CAWSGGNTEAFF
.	TRBD1	16	TRBV18	TRBJ1-5	TGTGCCAGCTCAGCAACCGGGACAGGGGGGCATCAGCCCCAGCATTTT	CASSATGTGGHQPQHF
.	.	12	TRBV6-6	TRBJ1-1	TGTGCCAGCAGTCACTACAACACTGAAGCTTTCTTT	CASSHYNTEAFF
.	.	15	TRBV7-9	TRBJ1-4	TGTGCCAGCAGCTTAGGAACCACGGATCATGAAAAACTGTTTTTT	CASSLGTTDHEKLFF
.	.	16	TRBV7-2	TRBJ2-7	TGTGCCAGCAGCTTGAGGGGGGAGGGGCAGTCCTACGAGCAGTACTTC	CASSLRGEGQSYEQYF
.	.	21	TRBV21-1	TRBJ2-1	TGTGCCAGCAGCTCCCCCAGGGGGGGGGACAGGTCGTGTTTGGGCTACAATGAGCAGTTCTTC	CASSSPRGGDRSCLGYNEQFF
.	TRBD1	14	TRBV11-2	TRBJ1-2	TGTGCCAGCAACCGACAGGGTTCTAGCTATGGCTACACCTTC	CASNRQGSSYGYTF
.	TRBD2	15	TRBV11-3	TRBJ2-1	TGTGCCAGCAGAACCACTAGCGGGAGCTGGAATGAGCAGTTCTTC	CASRTTSGSWNEQFF
.	.	14	TRBV30	TRBJ1-3	TGTGCCTGGAGTGTACTCGGACAGGGAAACACCATATATTTT	CAWSVLGQGNTIYF
.	TRBD1	16	TRBV13	TRBJ2-2	TGTGCCAGCAGCCCCTGGGACAGGGAAAGGACCGGGGAGCTGTTTTTT	CASSPWDRERTGELFF
.	.	11	TRBV29-1	TRBJ1-2	TGCAGCGTTGATAACGGCTATGGCTACACCTTC	CSVDNGYGYTF
.	.	12	TRBV5-4	TRBJ1-3	TGTGCCAGCAGCTTACCCCTGGAGCTCCCGTATTTT	CASSLPLELPYF
.	.	16	TRBV9	TRBJ2-7	TGTGCCAGCAGCGTAGGAAGAACCCACCCAACCTACGAGCAGTACTTC	CASSVGRTHPTYEQYF
.	.	14	TRBV6-5	TRBJ1-5	TGTGCCAGCAGTTACACCAGGGACAATCAGCCCCAGCATTTT	CASSYTRDNQPQHF
.	.	15	TRBV25-1	TRBJ1-1	TGTGCCAGCAGTGCCCTTAGAGGGGTGAACACTGAAGCTTTCTTT	CASSALRGVNTEAFF
.	TRBD2	13	TRBV2	TRBJ2-5	TGTGCCAGGACCAGCGGGAGGGAAGAGACCCAGTACTTC	CARTSGREETQYF
.	TRBD1	16	TRBV4-3	TRBJ1-1	TGCGCCAGCAGCCAAGGTAAGACAGGGGCGAACACTGAAGCTTTCTTT	CASSQGKTGANTEAFF
once	TRBD1	13	TRBV9	TRBJ1-2	TGTGCCAGCAGCGTAGCTGGGAGGGGGCTCTACACCTTC	CASSVAGRGLYTF
.	.	16	TRBV3-1/TRBV3-2	TRBJ2-7	TGTGCCAGCAGCCAAACCTTTCCCCAGGTGACCTACGAGCAGTACTTC	CASSQTFPQVTYEQYF
once	TRBD1	14	TRBV9	TRBJ1-2	TGTGCCAGCAGCGTTGAAGACAGGGGATCAGGCTACACCTTC	CASSVEDRGSGYTF
.	.	15	TRBV29-1	TRBJ1-4	TGCAGCGTTGAAGATTTGGTGACCTCCGGTGAAAAACTGTTTTTT	CSVEDLVTSGEKLFF
.	.	13	TRBV5-1	TRBJ2-2	TGCGCCAGCAGCTTCGCGAACACCGGGGAGCTGTTTTTT	CASSFANTGELFF
once	TRBD2	18	TRBV27	TRBJ2-3	TGTGCCAGCAGTTTATGGGCTGGACTAGCACTGGACACAGATACGCAGTATTTT	CASSLWAGLALDTDTQYF
.	TRBD1	13	TRBV6-5	TRBJ1-5	TGTGCCAGCATCGCGACAGGGCATCAGCCCCAGCATTTT	CASIATGHQPQHF
.	TRBD1	16	TRBV6-5	TRBJ2-1	TGTGCCAGCAGTTACACCAGGGGACAGGTTCACAATGAGCAGTTCTTC	CASSYTRGQVHNEQFF
.	TRBD1	16	TRBV27	TRBJ1-6	TGTGCCAGCAGCCTTACCACGGGACAGGGACCTTCACCCCTCCACTTT	CASSLTTGQGPSPLHF
.	.	10	TRBV28	TRBJ2-3	TGTGCCAGCAGTACAGATACGCAGTATTTT	CASSTDTQYF
.	TRBD1	13	TRBV5-4	TRBJ1-2	TGTGCCAGCAGCCTAGGGACAGGGAGGAGGGGCACCTTC	CASSLGTGRRGTF
.	.	16	TRBV2	TRBJ1-3	TGTGCCAGCAGTGCGTCGGGACCCAGCTCTGGAAACACCATATATTTT	CASSASGPSSGNTIYF
.	.	16	TRBV7-8	TRBJ1-1	TGTGCCAGCAGCCCTATTGGTGCCGGCGGCGACACTGAAGCTTTCTTT	CASSPIGAGGDTEAFF
.	TRBD1	17	TRBV7-2	TRBJ1-2	TGTGCCAGCAGCTTAGTTCCAGGGGGCGCGTATAACTATGGCTACACCTTC	CASSLVPGGAYNYGYTF
.	.	13	TRBV6-5	TRBJ2-7	TGTGCCAGCAAGGGCTCCGGAACCTACGAGCAGTACTTC	CASKGSGTYEQYF
.	TRBD1	13	TRBV10-2	TRBJ1-5	TGCGCCAGCTTACAGGGGCAGGGTCAGCCCCAGCATTTT	CASLQGQGQPQHF
.	.	13	TRBV2	TRBJ1-6	TGTGCCAGCATGGCCCGAGGGAATTCACCCCTCCACTTT	CASMARGNSPLHF
.	TRBD2	17	TRBV27	TRBJ2-2	TGTGCCAGCAGTCCCTCCACTAGCGGGAGGCCTATCGGGGAGCTGTTTTTT	CASSPSTSGRPIGELFF
.	.	14	TRBV5-1	TRBJ1-1	TGCGCCAGCAGCTCCCAGGGTGGGGGAACTGAAGCTTTCTTT	CASSSQGGGTEAFF
.	TRBD2	15	TRBV15	TRBJ2-7	TGTGCCACCAGCAGAGATCTAGCGGCACCCTACGAGCAGTACTTC	CATSRDLAAPYEQYF
.	.	12	TRBV5-1	TRBJ1-2	TGCGCCAGCAGCTTGGAGGGCTATGGCTACACCTTC	CASSLEGYGYTF
.	.	13	TRBV3-1/TRBV3-2	TRBJ1-2	TGTGCCAGCAGCCCCCTCTTGGGGGATGGCTACACCTTC	CASSPLLGDGYTF
.	TRBD2	15	TRBV3-1/TRBV3-2	TRBJ2-1	TGTGCCAGCAGCCAAGTCGGGAGGGCCGAGAATGAGCAGTTCTTC	CASSQVGRAENEQFF
.	.	14	TRBV6-6	TRBJ1-5	TGTGCCAGCAGTTACGGACAAGACAATCAGCCCCAGCATTTT	CASSYGQDNQPQHF
few	.	14	TRBV3-1/TRBV3-2	TRBJ2-1	TGTGCCAGCAGCCCTACTAGTGCTTCAAATGAGCAGTTCTTC	CASSPTSASNEQFF
.	.	14	TRBV4-1	TRBJ1-3	TGCGCCAGCAGCCAAGCCAACAGGGAAGACACCATATATTTT	CASSQANREDTIYF
.	TRBD1	15	TRBV7-6	TRBJ1-1	TGTGCCAGCAGCTTAGTGCACAGGGGCAACACTGAAGCTTTCTTT	CASSLVHRGNTEAFF
.	TRBD1	14	TRBV5-1	TRBJ2-1	TGCGCCAGCTCTACAGGGGAATACGAAAATGAGCAGTTCTTC	CASSTGEYENEQFF
.	.	13	TRBV3-1/TRBV3-2	TRBJ1-1	TGTGCCAGCAGCCCTAGACGGGTAACTGAAGCTTTCTTT	CASSPRRVTEAFF
.	.	15	TRBV7-2	TRBJ1-2	TGTGCCAGCAGCTTAGAAAGCGGCAGGGACGGCGGCTACACCTTC	CASSLESGRDGGYTF
.	.	12	TRBV29-1	TRBJ2-7	TGCAGCGTCAGGTCTAGCCCGGCCGAGCAGTACTTC	CSVRSSPAEQYF
once	TRBD2	20	TRBV5-1	TRBJ2-1	TGCGCCAGCAGCTCGATCTTCCCCGGGACTAGCGGGGGGGCCTTCAATGAGCAGTTCTTC	CASSSIFPGTSGGAFNEQFF
.	TRBD1	14	TRBV10-2	TRBJ1-6	TGCGCCAGCGTCCGGGACAGAAGTAATTCACCCCTCCACTTT	CASVRDRSNSPLHF
few	.	14	TRBV19	TRBJ2-3	TGTGCCAGTAGTATAGCAGTTGGCACAGATACGCAGTATTTT	CASSIAVGTDTQYF
.	.	13	TRBV30	TRBJ1-2	TGTGCCTGGACTAAACAGGGTCCCTATGGCTACACCTTC	CAWTKQGPYGYTF
.	.	14	TRBV5-6	TRBJ2-4	TGTGCCAGCACAAGCAGGGGTGTCAAAAACATTCAGTACTTC	CASTSRGVKNIQYF
.	.	14	TRBV4-3	TRBJ2-7	TGCGCCAGCAGCCAGGGTCGAGGGAGATACGAGCAGTACTTC	CASSQGRGRYEQYF
.	TRBD2	16	TRBV27	TRBJ2-3	TGTGCCAGCAGTTTAGCTAGCGGGGGACGCACAGATACGCAGTATTTT	CASSLASGGRTDTQYF
.	.	13	TRBV5-1	TRBJ1-1	TGCGCCAGCAGCTCACCCGTGAATCCTGAAGCTTTCTTT	CASSSPVNPEAFF